The present entry profiles one T cell receptor beta chain with its context. Its antigen is not known. The sample belongs to a study of cytomegalovirus exposure and HLA in healthy donors. Study-wide context: The same platform used for the roughly 610 first-cohort repertoires was also used for the 95 to 150 validation repertoires, as a later analysis reported.

The CDR3 totals 14 residues. The germline CDR1 and CDR2 sequences are SGHNT and YENEEA. V trimming: 5 bases; J trimming: 5 bases; junction bases outside the gene matches: 7. The table came from immunoSEQ multiplex PCR; TCRdb's copy has only in-frame clones and leaves some out. The sample lists about 150,000 clones, just over 85% occurring once. The donors were part of the validation cohort of 100 to 150 subjects. That cohort was separate from the first cohort, which comprised about 730 subjects. Findings of the study overall: Specificity for CMV antigens was confirmed in vitro for a few of the CMV-associated chains.

The TCR originated in a human donor in good health. The sample consisted of PBMCs. The gene calls are TRBV11-3 and TRBJ2-3; 7 positions match TRBD1. In nucleotides, the CDR3 is TGTGCCAGCAGCACTGACAGGGAGAGAGATACGCAGTATTTT. Protein: CASSTDRERDTQYF.